This T cell receptor beta chain was recovered during a study of T-cell reconstitution after alpha-beta-depleted transplantation in children. This clonotype came up many times. Its target is unknown. Unique molecular identifiers were incorporated during preparation of the TCRbeta library. Each CDR3 protein is one row after TCRdb ran MiXCR on the PCR reads. This sample has under 300,000 distinct CDR3 sequences, with 11% found just once. Study results and limitations: The authors attributed T-cell counts and diversity one year after transplant mostly to newly produced T cells. Surviving recipient T cells and intrathymic progenitors accounted for some patients' high TCRbeta diversity at day 60.

The TCR originated in a male patient aged 2 to 10 who had a stem cell transplant for chronic granulomatous disease, so the T cells may come from the graft donor. The sequencing here drew on peripheral blood, taken 180 days after TCRalphabeta/CD19-depleted stem cell transplant.

CDR3 nucleotide sequence: TGCAGTGCCCCGGTGGCGGGACCTTACACCGGGGAGCTGTTTTTT. Translated: CSAPVAGPYTGELFF. The V and J genes are TRBV20-1 and TRBJ2-2, with a weak D call TRBD2 (6 bases). The CDR3 runs to 15 residues. Germline CDR1 is DFQATT and CDR2 is SNEGSKA (reference sequence). The V gene lost 6 bases and the J gene lost 3 bases, with 17 bases spanning the gap.